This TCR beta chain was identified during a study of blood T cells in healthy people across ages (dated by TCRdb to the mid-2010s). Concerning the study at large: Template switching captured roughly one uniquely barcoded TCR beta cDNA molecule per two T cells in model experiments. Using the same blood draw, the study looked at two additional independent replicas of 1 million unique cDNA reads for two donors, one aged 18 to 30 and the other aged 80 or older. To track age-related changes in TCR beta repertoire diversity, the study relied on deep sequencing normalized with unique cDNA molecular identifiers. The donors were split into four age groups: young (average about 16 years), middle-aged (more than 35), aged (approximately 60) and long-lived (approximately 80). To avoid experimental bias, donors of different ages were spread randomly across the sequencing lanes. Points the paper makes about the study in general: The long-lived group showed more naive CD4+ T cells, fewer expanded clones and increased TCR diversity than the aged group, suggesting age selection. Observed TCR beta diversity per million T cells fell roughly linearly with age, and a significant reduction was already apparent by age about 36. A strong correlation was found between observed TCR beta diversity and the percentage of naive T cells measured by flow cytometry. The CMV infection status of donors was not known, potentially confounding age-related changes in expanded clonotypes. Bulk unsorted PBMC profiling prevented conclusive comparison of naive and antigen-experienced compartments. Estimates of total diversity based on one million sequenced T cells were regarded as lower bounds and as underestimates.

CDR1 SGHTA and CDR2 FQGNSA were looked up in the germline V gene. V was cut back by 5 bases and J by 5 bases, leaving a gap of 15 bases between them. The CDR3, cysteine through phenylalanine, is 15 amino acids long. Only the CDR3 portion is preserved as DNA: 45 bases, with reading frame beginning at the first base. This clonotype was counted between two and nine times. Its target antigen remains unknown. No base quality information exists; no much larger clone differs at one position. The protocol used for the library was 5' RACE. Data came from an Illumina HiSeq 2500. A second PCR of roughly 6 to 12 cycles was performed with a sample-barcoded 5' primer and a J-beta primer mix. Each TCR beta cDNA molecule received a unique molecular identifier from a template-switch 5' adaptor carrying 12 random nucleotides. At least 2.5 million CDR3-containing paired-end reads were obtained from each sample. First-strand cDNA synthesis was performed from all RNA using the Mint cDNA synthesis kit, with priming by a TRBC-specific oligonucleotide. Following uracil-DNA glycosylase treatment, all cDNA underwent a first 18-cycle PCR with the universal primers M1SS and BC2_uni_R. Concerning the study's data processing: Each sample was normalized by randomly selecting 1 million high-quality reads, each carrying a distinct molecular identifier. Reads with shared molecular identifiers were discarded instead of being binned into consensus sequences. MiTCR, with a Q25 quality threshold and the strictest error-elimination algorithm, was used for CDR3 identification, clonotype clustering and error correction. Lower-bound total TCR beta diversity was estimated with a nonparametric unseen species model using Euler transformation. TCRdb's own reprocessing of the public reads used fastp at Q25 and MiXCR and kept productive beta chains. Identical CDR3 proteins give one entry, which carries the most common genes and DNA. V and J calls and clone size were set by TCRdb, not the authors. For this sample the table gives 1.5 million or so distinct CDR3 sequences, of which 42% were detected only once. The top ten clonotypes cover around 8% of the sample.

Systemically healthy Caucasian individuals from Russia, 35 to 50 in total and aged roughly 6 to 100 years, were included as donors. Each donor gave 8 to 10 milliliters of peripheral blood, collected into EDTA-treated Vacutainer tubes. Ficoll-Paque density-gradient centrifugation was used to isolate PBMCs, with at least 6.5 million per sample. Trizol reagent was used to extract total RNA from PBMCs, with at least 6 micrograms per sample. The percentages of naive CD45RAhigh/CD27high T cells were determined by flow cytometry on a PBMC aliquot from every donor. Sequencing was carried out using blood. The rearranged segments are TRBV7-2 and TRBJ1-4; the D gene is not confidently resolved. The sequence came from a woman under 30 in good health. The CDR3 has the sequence CASSPIPGGNEKLFF. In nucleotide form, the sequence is TGTGCCAGCAGCCCCATCCCTGGAGGGAATGAAAAACTGTTTTTT.